This T cell receptor beta chain was identified in a study of blood T cells in healthy people across ages. Trimming removed 5 bases from V and 0 bases from J, with 17 bases in between. The CDR3 runs 16 residues. Germline V CDR1 and CDR2: DFQATT, SNEGSKA (reference sequence). This clonotype was picked up a small number of times. Primed by a sample-barcoded 5' primer and a J-beta primer mix, a second PCR proceeded for about 6 to 12 cycles. Every cDNA molecule carried a tag from a template-switch adaptor bearing 12 random nucleotides. Each CDR3 protein gets one entry after TCRdb re-called the 5' RACE reads with MiXCR. The table includes about 1.7 million distinct CDR3 sequences, under 30% detected once.

The TCR comes from a woman aged 25 to 39 in good health. Sequencing was performed on blood. The genes are TRBV20-1 and TRBJ2-1; no firm D call. The chain's CDR3 is CSASRVDHHSYNEQFF. The CDR3 coding sequence is TGCAGTGCTTCTAGGGTAGACCATCACTCCTACAATGAGCAGTTCTTC.